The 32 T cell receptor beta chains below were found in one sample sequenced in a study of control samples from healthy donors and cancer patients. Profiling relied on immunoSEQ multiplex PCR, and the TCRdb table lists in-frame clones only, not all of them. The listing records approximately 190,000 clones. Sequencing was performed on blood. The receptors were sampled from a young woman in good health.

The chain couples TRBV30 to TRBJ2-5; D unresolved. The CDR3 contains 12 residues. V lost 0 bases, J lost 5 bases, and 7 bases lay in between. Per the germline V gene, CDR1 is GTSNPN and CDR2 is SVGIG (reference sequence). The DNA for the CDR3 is TGTGCCTGGAGTGTACCGTGCGAGACCCAGTACTTC. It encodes CAWSVPCETQYF.

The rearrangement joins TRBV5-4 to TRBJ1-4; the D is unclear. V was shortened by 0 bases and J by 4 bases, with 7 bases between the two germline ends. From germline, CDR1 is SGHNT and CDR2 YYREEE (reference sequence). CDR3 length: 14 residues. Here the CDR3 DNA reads TGTGCCAGCAGCTTGGACGGACTTAATGAAAAACTGTTTTTT. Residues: CASSLDGLNEKLFF. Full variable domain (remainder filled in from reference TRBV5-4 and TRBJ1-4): ETGVTQSPTHLIKTRGQQVTLRCSSQSGHNTVSWYQQALGQGPQFIFQYYREEENGRGNFPPRFSGLQFPNYSSELNVNALELDDSALYLCASSLDGLNEKLFFGSGTQLSVL.

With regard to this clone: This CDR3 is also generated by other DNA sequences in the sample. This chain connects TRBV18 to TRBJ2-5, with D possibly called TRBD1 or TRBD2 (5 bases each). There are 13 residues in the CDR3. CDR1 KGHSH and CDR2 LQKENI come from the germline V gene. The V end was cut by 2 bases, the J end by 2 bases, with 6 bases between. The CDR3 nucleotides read TGTGCCAGCTCACCAGGGGGACAAGAGACCCAGTACTTC. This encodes CASSPGGQETQYF.

CDR3 DNA: TGTGCCAGCAGCCTATGGAGCGCGGAGGAAAAACTGTTTTTT. It yields the protein CASSLWSAEEKLFF. This rearrangement joins TRBV25-1 to TRBJ1-4; D is unresolved. V shed 6 bases and J shed 8 bases, with 16 bases lying between them. This CDR3 contains 14 residues. The germline CDR1 and CDR2 sequences are MGHDK and SYGVNS.

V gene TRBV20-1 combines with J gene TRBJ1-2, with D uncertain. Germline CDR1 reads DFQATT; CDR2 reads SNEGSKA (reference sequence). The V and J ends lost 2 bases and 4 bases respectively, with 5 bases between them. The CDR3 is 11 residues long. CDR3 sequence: CSARLPYGYTF. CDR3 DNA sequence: TGCAGTGCTAGACTCCCCTATGGCTACACCTTC.

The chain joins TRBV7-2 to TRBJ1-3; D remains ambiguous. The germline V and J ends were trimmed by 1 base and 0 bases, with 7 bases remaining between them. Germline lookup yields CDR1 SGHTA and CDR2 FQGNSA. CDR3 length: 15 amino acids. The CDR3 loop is CASSLGSFSGNTIYF. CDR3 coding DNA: TGTGCCAGCAGCTTAGGGTCCTTCTCTGGAAACACCATATATTTT.

Here the CDR3 DNA reads TGTGCCAGCAGCGGGGACAGCATGAACACTGAAGCTTTCTTT. Translation: CASSGDSMNTEAFF. This chain links TRBV6-2 or TRBV6-3 with TRBJ1-1, with 7 bases aligning to TRBD1. Trimming cost V 6 bases and J 0 bases; bases outside gene matches: 4. Germline V CDR1 and CDR2: MNHEY, SVGEGT. This CDR3 is built from 14 residues.

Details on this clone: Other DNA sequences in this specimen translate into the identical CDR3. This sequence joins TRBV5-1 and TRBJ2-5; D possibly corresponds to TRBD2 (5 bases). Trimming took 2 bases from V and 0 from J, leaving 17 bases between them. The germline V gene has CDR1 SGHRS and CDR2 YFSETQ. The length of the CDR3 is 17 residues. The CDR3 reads CASSLGGRGGYQETQYF. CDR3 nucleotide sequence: TGCGCCAGCAGCTTAGGAGGTCGGGGTGGGTACCAAGAGACCCAGTACTTC.

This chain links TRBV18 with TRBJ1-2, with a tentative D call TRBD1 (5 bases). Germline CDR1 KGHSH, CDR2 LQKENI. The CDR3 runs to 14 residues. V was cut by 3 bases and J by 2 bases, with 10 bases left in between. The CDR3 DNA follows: TGTGCCAGCTCACCGCGGGACGGAAACTATGGCTACACCTTC. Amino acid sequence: CASSPRDGNYGYTF.

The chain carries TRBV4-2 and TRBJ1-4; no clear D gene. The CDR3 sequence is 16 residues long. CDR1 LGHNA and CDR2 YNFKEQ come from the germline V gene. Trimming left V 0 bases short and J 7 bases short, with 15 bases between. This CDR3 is CASSQEQGRRVEKLFF. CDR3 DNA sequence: TGTGCCAGCAGCCAAGAACAAGGGCGGAGGGTTGAAAAACTGTTTTTT.

The CDR3 nucleotides are TGTGCCAGCAGCCTCTGGTCCGGGGGGGGCAATCAGCCCCAGCATTTT. Translated, it gives CASSLWSGGGNQPQHF. The chain combines TRBV28 with TRBJ1-5, with a possible D match to TRBD1 (5 bases). This CDR3 contains 16 residues. Trimming pared 6 bases from V and 2 bases from J, leaving 17 bases between. Per germline, CDR1 MDHEN and CDR2 SYDVKM.

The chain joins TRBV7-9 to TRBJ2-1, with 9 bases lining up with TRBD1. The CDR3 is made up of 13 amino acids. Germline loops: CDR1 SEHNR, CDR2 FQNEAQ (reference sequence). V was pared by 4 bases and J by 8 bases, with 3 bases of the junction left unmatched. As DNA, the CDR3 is TGTGCCAGCAGCTGGACAGGGGTCGATGAGCAGTTCTTC. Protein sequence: CASSWTGVDEQFF.

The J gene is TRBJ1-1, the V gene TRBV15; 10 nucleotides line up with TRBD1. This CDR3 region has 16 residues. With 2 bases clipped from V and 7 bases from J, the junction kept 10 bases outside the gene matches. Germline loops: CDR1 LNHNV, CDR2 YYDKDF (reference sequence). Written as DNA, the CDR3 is TGTGCCACCAGCAGAAGGACAGGGGGTATCAAGGGTGAAGCTTTCTTT. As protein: CATSRRTGGIKGEAFF.

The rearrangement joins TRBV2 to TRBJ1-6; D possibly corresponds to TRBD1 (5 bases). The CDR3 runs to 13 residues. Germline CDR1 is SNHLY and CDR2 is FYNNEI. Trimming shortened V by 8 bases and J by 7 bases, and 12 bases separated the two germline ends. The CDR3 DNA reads TGTGCCAGCGTAGGGACCGCAAATTCACCCCTCCACTTT. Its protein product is CASVGTANSPLHF.

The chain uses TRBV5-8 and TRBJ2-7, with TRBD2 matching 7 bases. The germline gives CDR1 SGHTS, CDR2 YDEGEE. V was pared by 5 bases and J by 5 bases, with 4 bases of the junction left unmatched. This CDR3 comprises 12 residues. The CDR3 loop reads CASRRAGDEQYF. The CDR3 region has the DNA TGTGCCAGCAGACGGGCGGGGGACGAGCAGTACTTC.

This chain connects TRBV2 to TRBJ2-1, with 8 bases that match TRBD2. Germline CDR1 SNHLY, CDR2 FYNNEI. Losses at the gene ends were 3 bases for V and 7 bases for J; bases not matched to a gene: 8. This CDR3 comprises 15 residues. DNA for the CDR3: TGTGCCAGCAGTGACCGCCGGGGGGGCCTTAATGAGCAGTTCTTC. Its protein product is CASSDRRGGLNEQFF.

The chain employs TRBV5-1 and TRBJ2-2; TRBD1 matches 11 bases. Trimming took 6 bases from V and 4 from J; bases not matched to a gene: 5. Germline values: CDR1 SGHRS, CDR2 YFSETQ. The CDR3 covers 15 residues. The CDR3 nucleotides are TGCGCCAGCATCGCCGGACAGGGGGCCACCGGGGAGCTGTTTTTT. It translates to CASIAGQGATGELFF.

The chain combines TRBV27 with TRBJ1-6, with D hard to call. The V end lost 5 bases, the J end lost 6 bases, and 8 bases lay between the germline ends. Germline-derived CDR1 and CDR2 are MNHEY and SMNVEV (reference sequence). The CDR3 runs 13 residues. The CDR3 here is CASSITGNSPLHF. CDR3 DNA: TGTGCCAGCAGTATTACGGGTAATTCACCCCTCCACTTT.

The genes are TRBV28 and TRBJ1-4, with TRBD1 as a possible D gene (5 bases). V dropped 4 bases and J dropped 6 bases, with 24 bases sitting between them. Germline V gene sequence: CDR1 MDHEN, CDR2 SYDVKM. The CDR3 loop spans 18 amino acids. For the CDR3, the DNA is TGTGCCAGCAGTTCACCGGGACGGCGGTTTATTGGTGATGAAAAACTGTTTTTT. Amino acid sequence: CASSSPGRRFIGDEKLFF.

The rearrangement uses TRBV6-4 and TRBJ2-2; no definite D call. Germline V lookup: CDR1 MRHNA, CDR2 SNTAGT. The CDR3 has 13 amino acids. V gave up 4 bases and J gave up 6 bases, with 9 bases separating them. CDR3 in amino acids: CASSVDWAGELFF. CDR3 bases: TGTGCCAGCAGTGTCGATTGGGCCGGGGAGCTGTTTTTT.

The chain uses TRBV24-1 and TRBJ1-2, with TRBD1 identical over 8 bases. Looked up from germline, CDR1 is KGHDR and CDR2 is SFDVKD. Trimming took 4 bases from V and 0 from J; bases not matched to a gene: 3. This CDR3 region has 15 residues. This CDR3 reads CATSERTGPNYGYTF. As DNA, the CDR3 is TGTGCCACCAGTGAACGGACAGGGCCTAACTATGGCTACACCTTC.

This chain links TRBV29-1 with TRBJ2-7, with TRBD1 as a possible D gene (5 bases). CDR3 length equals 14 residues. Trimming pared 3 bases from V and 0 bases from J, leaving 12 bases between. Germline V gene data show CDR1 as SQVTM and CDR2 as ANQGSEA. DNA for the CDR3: TGCAGCGTTGATGGCAGGGCTAGCTCCTACGAGCAGTACTTC. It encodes CSVDGRASSYEQYF.

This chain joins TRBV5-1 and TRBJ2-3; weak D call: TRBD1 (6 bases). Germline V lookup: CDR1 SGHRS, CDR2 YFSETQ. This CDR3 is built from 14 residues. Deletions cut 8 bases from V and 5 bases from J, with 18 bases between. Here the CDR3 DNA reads TGCGCCAGTATCGACAGGTCCACCGGAGATACGCAGTATTTT. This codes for CASIDRSTGDTQYF.

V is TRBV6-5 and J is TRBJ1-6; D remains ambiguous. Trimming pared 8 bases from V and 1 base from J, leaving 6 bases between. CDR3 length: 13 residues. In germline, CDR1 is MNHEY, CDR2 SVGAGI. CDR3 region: CASLPSYNSPLHF. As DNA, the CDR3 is TGTGCCAGCTTGCCATCCTATAATTCACCCCTCCACTTT.

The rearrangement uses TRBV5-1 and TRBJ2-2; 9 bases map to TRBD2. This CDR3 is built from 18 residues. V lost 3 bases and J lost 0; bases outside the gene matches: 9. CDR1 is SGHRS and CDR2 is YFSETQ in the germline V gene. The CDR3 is CASSWRTLAGTNTGELFF. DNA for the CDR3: TGCGCCAGCAGCTGGCGGACGCTAGCGGGGACGAACACCGGGGAGCTGTTTTTT.

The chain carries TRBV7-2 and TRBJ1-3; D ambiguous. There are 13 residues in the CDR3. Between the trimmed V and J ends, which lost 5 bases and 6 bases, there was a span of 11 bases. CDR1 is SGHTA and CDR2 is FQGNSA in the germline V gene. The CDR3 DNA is TGTGCCAGCAGCACGGGCCGCGTAAACACCATATATTTT. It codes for CASSTGRVNTIYF. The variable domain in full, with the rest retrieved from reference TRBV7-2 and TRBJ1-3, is GAGVSQSPSNKVTEKGKDVELRCDPISGHTALYWYRQSLGQGLEFLIYFQGNSAPDKSGLPSDRFSAERTGGSVSTLTIQRTQQEDSAVYLCASSTGRVNTIYFGEGSWLTVV.

For the CDR3, the DNA is TGTGCCAGTAGTATTCCTGGGGCGCCCTACAATGAGCAGTTCTTC. This encodes CASSIPGAPYNEQFF. This sequence joins TRBV19 and TRBJ2-1; maybe TRBD1 (5 bases). The CDR3 has 15 residues. Trimming pared 3 bases from V and 2 bases from J, leaving 11 bases between. Germline CDR1 and CDR2: LNHDA and SQIVND (reference sequence).

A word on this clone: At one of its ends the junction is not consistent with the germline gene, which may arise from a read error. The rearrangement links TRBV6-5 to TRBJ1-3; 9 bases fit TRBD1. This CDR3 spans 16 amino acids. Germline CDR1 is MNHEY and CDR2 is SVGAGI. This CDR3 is CASSSGTGWAGNTIYF. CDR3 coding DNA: TGTGCCAGCAGTTCCGGGACAGGGTGGGCTGGAAACACTATATATTTT.

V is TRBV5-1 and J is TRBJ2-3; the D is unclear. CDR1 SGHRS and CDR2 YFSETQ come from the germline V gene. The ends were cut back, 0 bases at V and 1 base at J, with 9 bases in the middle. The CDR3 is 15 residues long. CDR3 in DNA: TGCGCCAGCAGCTTGGCGGAGATGGGCACAGATACGCAGTATTTT. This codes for CASSLAEMGTDTQYF.

CDR3 DNA: TGTGCCAGCAAGACAGGATTTAATGGCTACACCTTC. Its protein product is CASKTGFNGYTF. The chain uses TRBV6-5 and TRBJ1-2, with D perhaps TRBD1 (6 bases). Germline V CDR1 and CDR2: MNHEY, SVGAGI. The length of the CDR3 is 12 residues. V shed 7 bases and J shed 6 bases, with 12 bases lying between them.

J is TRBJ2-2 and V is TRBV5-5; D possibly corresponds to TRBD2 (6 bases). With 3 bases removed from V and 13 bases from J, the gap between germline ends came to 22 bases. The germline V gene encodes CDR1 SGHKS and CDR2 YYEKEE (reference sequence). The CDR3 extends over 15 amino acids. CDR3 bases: TGTGCCAGCAGCTCCTATGACCGCATCGGGGGTCGGCTGTTTTTT. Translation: CASSSYDRIGGRLFF.

The CDR3 DNA follows: TGTGCCAGCAGCTTATTAGGCGGGGGCGATGAGCAGTTCTTC. Protein product: CASSLLGGGDEQFF. This chain joins TRBV7-9 and TRBJ2-1; tentative D call: TRBD2 (7 bases). This CDR3 is built from 14 residues. Per germline, CDR1 SEHNR and CDR2 FQNEAQ (reference sequence). V was pared by 2 bases and J by 8 bases, with 13 bases between.